Below, 30 T cell receptor beta chains from the same sample are listed, as sequenced in a study of control samples from healthy donors and cancer patients. Only in-frame clones appear in the TCRdb table, and some are missing; sequencing was by immunoSEQ multiplex PCR. Of 150,000 or so clones listed, roughly 93% are singletons. The sample comprised blood. These receptors all come from a man aged 18 to 29 in good health.

V is TRBV10-3 and J is TRBJ2-2; D gene uncertain. This CDR3 spans 17 amino acids. The germline CDR1 and CDR2 sequences are ENHRY and SYGVKD. Trimming took 4 bases from V and 5 from J, leaving 20 bases between them. Written as DNA, the CDR3 is TGTGCCATCAGTGGGGTAGGCCCCAAGCCTCCGACCGGGGAGCTGTTTTTT. It specifies CAISGVGPKPPTGELFF.

V usage is TRBV5-1 and J usage is TRBJ2-1, with D unclear. V dropped 0 bases and J dropped 5 bases, with 6 bases sitting between them. The V gene's germline CDR1 is SGHRS and CDR2 YFSETQ. The CDR3 contains 13 residues. The CDR3 here is CASSLGVDNEQFF. The CDR3 coding sequence is TGCGCCAGCAGCTTGGGCGTGGACAATGAGCAGTTCTTC.

This clone has a handful of counts. The rearrangement joins TRBV27 to TRBJ1-1; a weak D match, TRBD1 (5 bases). Per germline, CDR1 MNHEY and CDR2 SMNVEV (reference sequence). This CDR3 has 13 amino acids. Between the trimmed V and J ends, which lost 7 bases and 8 bases, there was a span of 17 bases. CDR3 DNA: TGTGCCAGCATTGAGGACGTACGGGGGGAAGCTTTCTTT. Amino acids: CASIEDVRGEAFF.

This clone is medium-sized in the sample. The chain carries TRBV4-2 and TRBJ1-2, with a weak D call TRBD1 (5 bases). V was pared by 1 base and J by 2 bases, with 8 bases between. Germline V gene sequence: CDR1 LGHNA, CDR2 YNFKEQ. The CDR3 contains 14 residues. The CDR3 DNA reads as TGTGCCAGCAGCCAAGTTAAGGGGAACTATGGCTACACCTTC. Its translation: CASSQVKGNYGYTF.

This chain connects TRBV27 to TRBJ1-2, with 7 bases fitting TRBD1. The CDR3 spans 15 residues. CDR1 and CDR2 (germline): MNHEY, SMNVEV (reference sequence). The trim removed 7 bases at V and 5 bases at J, leaving 13 bases unmatched. The CDR3 region is CASKDRAMSYYGYTF. The CDR3 DNA sequence: TGTGCCAGCAAAGACAGGGCCATGTCATATTATGGCTACACCTTC.

The chain is built from TRBV5-1 and TRBJ2-7; 11 bases match TRBD2. V shed 0 bases, J shed 6 bases, and the junction held 5 bases outside the gene matches. The germline CDR1 and CDR2 sequences are SGHRS and YFSETQ. The CDR3 has 15 amino acids. The CDR3 is CASSLVLAGGGEQYF. Here the CDR3 DNA reads TGCGCCAGCAGCTTGGTTCTAGCGGGAGGAGGCGAGCAGTACTTC.

The rearrangement uses TRBV19 and TRBJ2-1; 7 nucleotides align to TRBD2. Germline V lookup: CDR1 LNHDA, CDR2 SQIVND (reference sequence). This CDR3 has 18 residues. J was trimmed by 5 bases and V by 3 bases; bases with no gene match: 16. CDR3 loop: CASSMRDYSYAFDNEQFF. Here the CDR3 DNA reads TGTGCCAGTAGTATGCGGGACTACAGTTACGCTTTCGACAATGAGCAGTTCTTC.

V and J are TRBV6-6 and TRBJ1-3; D gene ambiguous. Germline V gene data show CDR1 as MNHNY and CDR2 as SVGAGI (reference sequence). The CDR3 runs 13 residues. The V and J ends lost 5 bases and 1 base respectively, with 6 bases between them. CDR3: CASSGSSGNTIYF. As DNA, the CDR3 is TGTGCCAGCAGTGGGTCATCTGGAAACACCATATATTTT.

This chain connects TRBV5-4 to TRBJ1-2; a weak D match, TRBD1 (5 bases). The CDR3 runs 15 residues. CDR1 is SGHNT and CDR2 is YYREEE in the germline V gene (reference sequence). V was shortened by 4 bases and J by 2 bases, with 15 bases between the two germline ends. CDR3 protein: CASSPQATENYGYTF. CDR3 in DNA: TGTGCCAGCAGCCCTCAAGCGACAGAAAACTATGGCTACACCTTC. The full variable domain, completed using reference TRBV5-4 and TRBJ1-2, is ETGVTQSPTHLIKTRGQQVTLRCSSQSGHNTVSWYQQALGQGPQFIFQYYREEENGRGNFPPRFSGLQFPNYSSELNVNALELDDSALYLCASSPQATENYGYTFGSGTRLTVV.

The chain has TRBV6-2 or TRBV6-3 and TRBJ2-7; maybe TRBD2 (5 bases). The germline gives CDR1 MNHEY, CDR2 SVGEGT. The CDR3 sequence is 13 residues long. The V and J ends lost 6 bases and 0 bases respectively, with 9 bases between them. The CDR3 region is CASSQDFSYEQYF. CDR3 nucleotide sequence: TGTGCCAGCAGCCAGGACTTCTCCTACGAGCAGTACTTC.

The rearrangement joins TRBV27 to TRBJ1-5; unclear D gene. Between the trimmed V and J ends, which lost 5 bases and 0 bases, there was a span of 8 bases. This CDR3 contains 14 residues. Germline V CDR1 and CDR2: MNHEY, SMNVEV (reference sequence). Here the CDR3 reads CASSSMYSNQPQHF. DNA of the CDR3: TGTGCCAGCAGTAGTATGTATAGCAATCAGCCCCAGCATTTT.

The chain uses TRBV28 and TRBJ2-5, with 14 bases fitting TRBD2. The CDR3 consists of 16 residues. The ends lost 4 bases at V and 4 bases at J; junction bases unmatched: 5. Germline CDR1 and CDR2: MDHEN and SYDVKM. CDR3 sequence reads: CASSSPGLAGVETQYF. The CDR3 bases are TGTGCCAGCAGTTCCCCGGGACTAGCGGGAGTAGAGACCCAGTACTTC.

This clone was detected ten times or more. The chain recombines TRBV7-4 with TRBJ1-1; no reliable D call. Germline CDR1 reads SGHVT; CDR2 reads SQSDAQ. The CDR3 loop spans 13 amino acids. Trimming pared 4 bases from V and 3 bases from J, leaving 9 bases between. The CDR3: CASSSEGYTEAFF. The CDR3 nucleotides read TGTGCCAGCAGCTCAGAGGGTTACACTGAAGCTTTCTTT.

This chain joins TRBV14 and TRBJ2-4, with 8 bases lining up with TRBD1. Germline CDR1 SGHDN, CDR2 FVKESK. Trimming at V came to 0 bases and at J to 4 bases, leaving 2 bases not matched to a gene. This CDR3 spans 15 amino acids. The CDR3, as DNA: TGTGCCAGCAGCCAAGAACAGGGGGGAAAAAACATTCAGTACTTC. Its translation: CASSQEQGGKNIQYF.

The V and J genes are TRBV6-2 or TRBV6-3 and TRBJ2-7; D remains unclear. This CDR3 contains 12 residues. Germline CDR1 reads MNHEY; CDR2 reads SVGEGT. Trimming took off 6 bases at V and 1 base at J, with 7 bases between the two ends. In nucleotides, the CDR3 is TGTGCCAGCAGCCTCCATTCCTACGAGCAGTACTTC. It encodes CASSLHSYEQYF.

V gene TRBV4-3 combines with J gene TRBJ2-3; the D gene could be TRBD1 or TRBD2 (5 bases each). The CDR3 extends over 14 amino acids. Looked up from germline, CDR1 is LGHNA and CDR2 is YSLEER. Trimming pared 1 base from V and 6 bases from J, leaving 11 bases between. The CDR3 is CASSQAEGRDTQYF. The DNA for the CDR3 is TGCGCCAGCAGCCAAGCCGAGGGGCGGGATACGCAGTATTTT.

The V and J genes are TRBV3-1 (or the pseudogene TRBV3-2) and TRBJ1-5, with D uncertain. The V gene's germline CDR1 is LGHDT and CDR2 YNNKEL (reference sequence). This CDR3 spans 14 amino acids. The V gene lost 1 base and the J gene lost 0 bases, with 4 bases spanning the gap. This CDR3 is CASSQVSSNQPQHF. DNA of the CDR3: TGTGCCAGCAGCCAAGTGTCTAGCAATCAGCCCCAGCATTTT.

The chain has TRBV4-2 and TRBJ2-3; 10 bases match TRBD2. J lost 2 bases, V lost 5 bases, and 7 bases had no gene match. The CDR3 is 16 amino acids. The germline V gene encodes CDR1 LGHNA and CDR2 YNFKEQ. The CDR3 spells CASSTLAGGLTDTQYF. DNA for the CDR3: TGTGCCAGCAGCACATTAGCGGGGGGACTCACAGATACGCAGTATTTT.

The chain carries TRBV11-3 and TRBJ2-1, with 8 positions matching TRBD1. The germline V gene has CDR1 SGHNT and CDR2 YENEEA. Trimming took 9 bases from V and 4 from J; bases not matched to a gene: 8. This CDR3 contains 14 residues. CDR3 sequence (DNA): TGTGCCAGAAGACAGGGGACTCGTTACAATGAGCAGTTCTTC. Protein sequence: CARRQGTRYNEQFF.

J is TRBJ2-1 and V is TRBV18; 11 bases align to TRBD2. V dropped 2 bases and J dropped 10; count of bases not matched to a gene: 4. CDR3 size: 14 residues. The germline V gene has CDR1 KGHSH and CDR2 LQKENI. The CDR3 reads CASSPVTSGTEQFF. CDR3 sequence (DNA): TGTGCCAGCTCACCAGTGACTAGCGGGACCGAGCAGTTCTTC. Full variable domain (missing parts from reference TRBV18 and TRBJ2-1): NAGVMQNPRHLVRRRGQEARLRCSPMKGHSHVYWYRQLPEEGLKFMVYLQKENIIDESGMPKERFSAEFPKEGPSILRIQQVVRGDSAAYFCASSPVTSGTEQFFGPGTRLTVL.

This chain joins TRBV5-1 and TRBJ2-7, with unresolved D. This CDR3 region has 14 residues. The germline V gene has CDR1 SGHRS and CDR2 YFSETQ. V was cut by 1 base and J by 3 bases, with 11 bases left in between. The CDR3 coding sequence is TGCGCCAGCAGCTTGTCACCACTCGACTACGAGCAGTACTTC. Amino acid sequence: CASSLSPLDYEQYF.

The chain has TRBV11-2 and TRBJ1-2, with D unclear. V shed 5 bases and J shed 4 bases, with 14 bases lying between them. Germline V gene data show CDR1 as SGHAT and CDR2 as FQNNGV. This CDR3 region has 14 residues. CDR3 sequence reads: CASSPGGATYGYTF. In nucleotides, the CDR3 is TGTGCCAGCAGCCCAGGTGGAGCTACCTATGGCTACACCTTC.

The V and J genes are TRBV2 and TRBJ2-3; 14 nucleotides align to TRBD2. The V gene end was trimmed by 3 bases and the J gene end by 9 bases; junction bases not matched to a gene: 2. The CDR3 contains 14 residues. Germline lookup yields CDR1 SNHLY and CDR2 FYNNEI. The DNA of the CDR3 is TGTGCCAGCAGTGAGGGACTAGCGGGGGTAACGCAGTATTTT. Translated, it gives CASSEGLAGVTQYF. The full variable domain, in which reference TRBV2 and TRBJ2-3 provide the parts outside the CDR3, is EPEVTQTPSHQVTQMGQEVILRCVPISNHLYFYWYRQILGQKVEFLVSFYNNEISEKSEIFDDQFSVERPDGSNFTLKIRSTKLEDSAMYFCASSEGLAGVTQYFGPGTRLTVL.

The chain recombines TRBV4-3 with TRBJ2-7; D uncertain. V gave up 2 bases and J gave up 4 bases, with 12 bases separating them. The CDR3 loop spans 14 amino acids. CDR1 and CDR2 from the germline V gene are LGHNA and YSLEER. CDR3 sequence: CASSQNQRWYEQYF. In nucleotides, the CDR3 is TGCGCCAGCAGCCAAAACCAGCGTTGGTACGAGCAGTACTTC.

The V gene is TRBV9, the J gene TRBJ2-1; D remains ambiguous. CDR3 length: 12 amino acids. With 2 bases removed from V and 8 bases from J, the gap between germline ends came to 8 bases. Germline assignment: CDR1 SGDLS and CDR2 YYNGEE. The CDR3 DNA sequence: TGTGCCAGCAGCGTGGGCAGCGATGAGCAGTTCTTC. It specifies CASSVGSDEQFF.

The chain is built from TRBV11-3 and TRBJ2-3; 8 positions match TRBD2. The CDR3 extends over 14 amino acids. Trimming cost V 4 bases and J 6 bases; bases outside gene matches: 6. Germline V gene data show CDR1 as SGHNT and CDR2 as YENEEA. This chain's CDR3 is CASSSGGGFDTQYF. CDR3 nucleotides: TGTGCCAGCAGCTCTGGCGGGGGGTTCGATACGCAGTATTTT.

CDR3 loop: CASSIRENSPLHF. The CDR3 nucleotides are TGTGCCAGTAGTATACGGGAGAATTCACCCCTCCACTTT. The chain uses TRBV19 and TRBJ1-6; no firm D call. The CDR3 is made up of 13 amino acids. V was trimmed by 2 bases and J by 7 bases, leaving 6 bases between them. Germline CDR1 is LNHDA and CDR2 is SQIVND (reference sequence).

This chain uses TRBV5-6 with TRBJ2-5; D may be TRBD2 (6 bases). CDR1 and CDR2 from the germline V gene are SGHDT and YYEEEE. The CDR3 length is 15 residues. V lost 1 base to trimming and J lost 5 bases, with 15 bases between them. This chain's CDR3 is CASSLLAGLRETQYF. Here the CDR3 DNA reads TGTGCCAGCAGCTTGTTGGCGGGATTAAGGGAGACCCAGTACTTC.

The rearrangement links TRBV5-1 to TRBJ1-1; possibly TRBD1 for D (6 bases). Per the germline V gene, CDR1 is SGHRS and CDR2 is YFSETQ. This CDR3 spans 12 amino acids. Trimming left V 4 bases short and J 8 bases short, with 12 bases between. CDR3 protein: CASSVGGAEAFF. The CDR3 DNA is TGCGCCAGCAGCGTAGGGGGGGCGGAAGCTTTCTTT.

J is TRBJ1-1 and V is TRBV19; weak D call: TRBD1 (6 bases). This CDR3 comprises 17 residues. V lost 3 bases and J 7 bases, leaving 24 bases between the germline ends. Germline V gene lookup returns CDR1 LNHDA and CDR2 SQIVND (reference sequence). CDR3 bases: TGTGCCAGTAGTATGGGGATAGTTTGGGGGGGACAAGTTGAAGCTTTCTTT. Protein: CASSMGIVWGGQVEAFF.